One TCR beta chain is described in this entry. Germline and junction disagree at one end, which may indicate a read error. Naive CD8 cells lacked CD45RO and underwent positive selection for CCR7, leaving out terminally differentiated effector memory CD45RA+ cells. Sequencing used immunoSEQ multiplex PCR; TCRdb keeps in-frame clones, though not all of them. The table records over 2 million clones, roughly 94% of them present only once. This entry comes from a study of shared clonotypes between healthy human individuals. The CDR3 runs 13 residues. Germline CDR1 SSHAT, CDR2 FNYEAQ (reference sequence). Sequencing input: naive CD8+ T cells sorted from blood. The TCR was taken from a man aged 18 to 29 in good health. The chain is built from TRBV7-7 and TRBJ2-5; a weak D match, TRBD2 (5 bases). The CDR3 nucleotides read TGTGCTAGCAGCTTAAGAGGGCGAGAGACCCAGTACTTC. Its translation: CASSLRGRETQYF.